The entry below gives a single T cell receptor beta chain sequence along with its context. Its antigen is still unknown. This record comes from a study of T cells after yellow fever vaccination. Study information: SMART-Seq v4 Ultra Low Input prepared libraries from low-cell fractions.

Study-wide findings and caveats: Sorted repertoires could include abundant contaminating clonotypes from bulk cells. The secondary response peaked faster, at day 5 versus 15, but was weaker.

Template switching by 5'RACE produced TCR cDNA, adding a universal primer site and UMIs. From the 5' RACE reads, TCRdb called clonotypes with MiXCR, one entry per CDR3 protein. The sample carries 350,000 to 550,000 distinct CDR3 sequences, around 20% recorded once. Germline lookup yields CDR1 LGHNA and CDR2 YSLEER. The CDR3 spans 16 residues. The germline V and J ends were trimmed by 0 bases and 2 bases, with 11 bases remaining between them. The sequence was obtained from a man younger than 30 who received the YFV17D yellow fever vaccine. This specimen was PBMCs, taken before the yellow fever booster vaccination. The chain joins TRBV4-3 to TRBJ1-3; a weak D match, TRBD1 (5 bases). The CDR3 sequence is CASSQDWGGTGNTIYF. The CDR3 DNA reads TGCGCCAGCAGCCAAGATTGGGGCGGGACTGGAAACACCATATATTTT.